The rows below give T cell receptor beta chains drawn from one sample of a study of T cell changes during pregnancy in multiple sclerosis. TCRdb keeps only in-frame clones here, not all; method: immunoSEQ multiplex PCR. The table lists more than 70,000 clones, roughly 93% of them singletons. Sequenced here: peripheral blood, sampled in the second trimester of pregnancy. The receptors were gathered from a female donor with multiple sclerosis, enrolled in a pregnancy study. Each CDR3 is given with its conserved first and last residue. The D gene is left open where the match is weak. Size is stated for part of the rows, as once, few or many counts, or as a class when the clone is expanded.

V,size,J,D,length,DNA,CDR3
TRBV5-4,-,TRBJ2-1,TRBD2,14,TGTGCCAGCAGCTTGGGACTAGCTGGTGATGAGCAGTTCTTC,CASSLGLAGDEQFF
TRBV5-1,-,TRBJ1-1,-,14,TGCGCCAGCAGCGGAACCGGGATAAACACTGAAGCTTTCTTT,CASSGTGINTEAFF
TRBV10-1,-,TRBJ1-2,TRBD1,13,TGCGCCAGCAGTGTAGACAGGGGCTATGGCTACACCTTC,CASSVDRGYGYTF
TRBV15,-,TRBJ2-2,-,18,TGTGCCACCAGCAGGTCGAGGCAGGGGAACGCGAACACCGGGGAGCTGTTTTTT,CATSRSRQGNANTGELFF
TRBV2,-,TRBJ2-5,-,13,TGTGCCAGCAGTACCAATGGGGGGGAGACCCAGTACTTC,CASSTNGGETQYF
TRBV23-1,-,TRBJ1-1,TRBD1,14,TGCGCCAGCAGTCACCCCGGGACAGAATTTGAAGCTTTCTTT,CASSHPGTEFEAFF
TRBV11-2,-,TRBJ2-3,TRBD2,14,TGTGCCAGCAGCTTTCGGGGGGGCACAGATACGCAGTATTTT,CASSFRGGTDTQYF
TRBV9,-,TRBJ2-2,-,14,TGTGCCAGCAGCGTAGGTTGGGCGACGGAGGAGCTGTTTTTT,CASSVGWATEELFF
TRBV9,-,TRBJ2-7,-,13,TGTGCCAGCAGCGTAGAGGACAGTTACGAGCAGTACTTC,CASSVEDSYEQYF
TRBV7-2,-,TRBJ1-6,-,14,TGTGCCAGCAGCTTGGGACTAATCTCCTCACCCCTCCACTTT,CASSLGLISSPLHF
TRBV13,once,TRBJ2-5,-,12,TGTGCCAGCAGCTTAACCGAGGAGACCCAGTACTTC,CASSLTEETQYF
TRBV2,-,TRBJ1-3,TRBD1,15,TGTGCCAGCAAGAACAGGGGGCTTACTGGAAACACCATATATTTT,CASKNRGLTGNTIYF
TRBV25-1,once,TRBJ2-1,TRBD2,17,TGTGCCAGCAGTGGCCTGCGGGGGGGAAGCTCCTACAATGAGCAGTTCTTC,CASSGLRGGSSYNEQFF
TRBV5-1,-,TRBJ2-2,-,15,TGCGCCAGCAGCTTGGAACTCTCCGGGGATGGGGAGCTGTTTTTT,CASSLELSGDGELFF
TRBV20-1,-,TRBJ1-4,-,11,TGCAGTGCTAGAGCATCTGAAAAACTGTTTTTT,CSARASEKLFF
TRBV2,-,TRBJ1-2,-,12,TGTGCCAGCATTTCAGGGGACTATGGCTACACCTTC,CASISGDYGYTF
TRBV7-9,-,TRBJ2-2,TRBD1,15,TGTGCCAGCAGAACGGGACAGGGAGAGGCCGGGGAGCTGTTTTTT,CASRTGQGEAGELFF
TRBV19,-,TRBJ2-7,-,15,TGTGCCAGTAGCCCCTCCTTCGTAGCTACCTACGAGCAGTACTTC,CASSPSFVATYEQYF
TRBV9,-,TRBJ2-2,-,13,TGTGCCAGCAGCGTAGCCCCCCTAGGGGAGCTGTTTTTT,CASSVAPLGELFF
TRBV15,-,TRBJ2-2,-,12,TGTGCCACCACCCTAAACACCGGGGAGCTGTTTTTT,CATTLNTGELFF
TRBV10-3,-,TRBJ1-6,-,15,TGTGCCACAGTCCGAGGGGGGGGTCCTAATTCACCCCTCCACTTT,CATVRGGGPNSPLHF
TRBV28,-,TRBJ1-1,TRBD1,15,TGTGCCAGCAGTTTCAGGGGGCGTGGGGACACTGAAGCTTTCTTT,CASSFRGRGDTEAFF
TRBV5-6,-,TRBJ2-5,-,15,TGTGCCAGCAGCTCACCCAAGGGACTCGAAGAGACCCAGTACTTC,CASSSPKGLEETQYF
TRBV19,-,TRBJ1-1,-,16,TGTGCCAGTAGTATCCCGCCCCACCACGGGGACACTGAAGCTTTCTTT,CASSIPPHHGDTEAFF